This T cell receptor beta chain derives from a study of blood T cell repertoires in COVID-19. Across the whole study: Acute-phase and convalescent COVID-19 samples originated in the United States, Italy and Spain. The cDNA or gDNA used as material had been derived from T cells, B-cell-depleted T cells, or PBMCs.

Recruits, aged roughly 18 to 89 years, lived in 20 to 30 US areas. Per the original data handling: Reference gene primers were amplified, and this amplification served to estimate nucleated cell counts. TCRdb's table, derived via immunoSEQ multiplex PCR, lists solely in-frame clones and lacks some. The V and J calls and clone size come from that table; D and trimming were worked out from the DNA. The sample records 390,000 or so clones, approximately 90% being singletons. The V and J ends lost 4 bases and 2 bases, in that order; junction bases with no gene match: 4. Germline V gives CDR1 LGHDT, CDR2 YNNKEL (reference sequence). This CDR3 contains 15 residues.

This TCR derives from a man aged 18 to 29 who had recovered from COVID-19. The chain has TRBV3-1 (or the pseudogene TRBV3-2) and TRBJ1-5; 8 bases align to TRBD1. The sequenced material came from PBMCs or T cells enriched from blood (not recorded which). Here the CDR3 DNA reads TGTGCCAGCAGCCGCGGACAGGGAGGCAATCAGCCCCAGCATTTT. Amino acids: CASSRGQGGNQPQHF.